This T cell receptor beta chain derives from a study of blood T cell repertoires in COVID-19. The CDR3 has 13 amino acids. V lost 8 bases, J lost 4 bases, and 5 bases stayed unmatched. Sequencing used immunoSEQ multiplex PCR; TCRdb keeps in-frame clones, though not all of them. There are roughly 180,000 clones in the sample; roughly 82% occur only once, and more than 9.5% lies in the top ten. This clone was seen just once. V and J are TRBV12-3 or TRBV12-4 and TRBJ2-1; 7 bases map to TRBD2. Sequenced material: PBMCs or T cells enriched from blood (not recorded which). This TCR was recovered from a man between 50 and 59 years old who had recovered from COVID-19. CDR3 amino acids: CASSGSGYNEQFF. The CDR3 nucleotides are TGTGCCAGCTCGGGTAGCGGGTACAATGAGCAGTTCTTC.